The entry below gives a single T cell receptor beta chain sequence along with its context. The data stem from a study of blood T cell repertoires in COVID-19. Study overall: T cells, B-cell-depleted T cells, or PBMCs provided the cDNA or gDNA that served as material.

In the original processing: Reference gene primer amplification gave estimated nucleated cell counts. Data came from immunoSEQ multiplex PCR; TCRdb stores just in-frame clones and leaves some out. V, J and clone size are taken as reported in that table, and D and trimming were inferred from the DNA itself. The sample records about 140,000 clones, around 84% being singletons. Germline V gene sequence: CDR1 SGHAT, CDR2 FQNNGV. The ends lost 3 bases at V and 9 bases at J; junction bases unmatched: 9. The CDR3 extends over 16 amino acids. The chain employs TRBV11-2 and TRBJ1-6; 9 bases fit TRBD1. The specimen was peripheral blood. The TCR was taken from a woman aged 55 to 70 with acute or convalescent COVID-19. The CDR3 region is CASSFLRGQGGSPLHF. In DNA form, the CDR3 reads TGTGCCAGCAGCTTTCTCAGGGGACAGGGTGGTTCACCCCTCCACTTT.